The 27 T cell receptor beta chains below were found in one sample sequenced in a study of cytomegalovirus exposure and HLA in healthy donors. PCR primers comprised 60 Vbeta and 13 Jbeta primers. Clones were read by immunoSEQ multiplex PCR, and TCRdb kept only the in-frame ones, dropping some. The sample shows over 90,000 clones, roughly 79% of them seen only once. The sample comprised PBMCs. These TCRs come from a female donor in good health and CMV-seropositive.

The V gene is TRBV4-1, the J gene TRBJ2-1; possible D gene TRBD2, 5 bases. The CDR3 totals 16 residues. V lost 2 bases to trimming and J lost 2 bases, with 13 bases between them. The V gene's germline CDR1 is MGHRA and CDR2 YSYEKL. The CDR3 protein is CASSQKRARTYNEQFF. CDR3 bases: TGCGCCAGCAGCCAAAAGAGGGCCCGGACCTACAATGAGCAGTTCTTC.

The chain joins TRBV7-9 to TRBJ1-5; 7 bases match TRBD1. V lost 4 bases and J lost 3; bases outside the gene matches: 3. Germline values: CDR1 SEHNR, CDR2 FQNEAQ (reference sequence). This CDR3 is 14 amino acids long. This chain's CDR3 is CASSSGQSNQPQHF. In nucleotides, the CDR3 is TGTGCCAGCAGCTCGGGACAGTCCAATCAGCCCCAGCATTTT.

The chain has TRBV10-1 and TRBJ2-7; 9 bases map to TRBD1. Germline CDR1 WNHNN, CDR2 SYGVQD (reference sequence). With V trimmed by 2 bases and J by 0 bases, 5 bases remained unmatched. The CDR3 extends over 16 amino acids. CDR3 nucleotides: TGCGCCAGCAGTGAGACGGGACAGGGTAGCTCCTACGAGCAGTACTTC. Translated: CASSETGQGSSYEQYF.

The CDR3 protein is CASSQESYLLTNEKLFF. The CDR3 coding sequence is TGCGCCAGCAGCCAAGAATCCTACCTGCTCACTAATGAAAAACTGTTTTTT. This chain joins TRBV4-3 and TRBJ1-4; D remains unclear. Germline V gene sequence: CDR1 LGHNA, CDR2 YSLEER. V was trimmed by 0 bases and J by 2 bases, leaving 13 bases between them. The CDR3 runs 17 residues.

In its sample, this clone was seen a few times. The chain couples TRBV30 to TRBJ2-1; weak D call: TRBD2 (7 bases). The germline V gene has CDR1 GTSNPN and CDR2 SVGIG (reference sequence). Trimming stripped 0 bases from V and 2 bases from J, with 20 bases between. This CDR3 has 18 amino acids. CDR3 sequence: CAWSVRSLAGATYNEQFF. The CDR3 coding sequence is TGTGCCTGGAGTGTAAGGTCCTTGGCGGGGGCGACCTACAATGAGCAGTTCTTC.

V gene TRBV19 combines with J gene TRBJ1-1; 8 positions agree with TRBD1. This CDR3 has 15 residues. Unmatched junction bases numbered 7, after V lost 4 bases and J lost 3 bases. The germline V gene has CDR1 LNHDA and CDR2 SQIVND (reference sequence). CDR3: CASSSPGGADTEAFF. The CDR3 nucleotides read TGTGCCAGTAGTAGTCCAGGGGGCGCCGACACTGAAGCTTTCTTT.

As for this clone: One end of the junction varies from germline; a read error may be responsible. CDR3 amino acids: CASSVAGGGTGANVLTF. CDR3 nucleotides: TGTGCCAGCAGCGTAGCAGGGGGGGGGACCGGGGCCAACGTCCTGACTTTC. V gene TRBV7-2 combines with J gene TRBJ2-6; possibly TRBD1 or TRBD2 for D (7 bases each). From germline, CDR1 is SGHTA and CDR2 FQGNSA. This CDR3 has 17 residues.

The chain links TRBV25-1 to TRBJ1-2, with 8 bases matching TRBD1. This CDR3 contains 16 residues. CDR1 is MGHDK and CDR2 is SYGVNS in the germline V gene. J was trimmed by 4 bases and V by 4 bases; bases with no gene match: 11. For the CDR3, the DNA is TGTGCCAGCAGTGGATACAAGCCAGGGGGCGTCTATGGCTACACCTTC. Protein: CASSGYKPGGVYGYTF.

The V and J genes are TRBV5-4 and TRBJ2-2; 11 positions agree with TRBD2. The germline gives CDR1 SGHNT, CDR2 YYREEE (reference sequence). V lost 0 bases and J lost 7; bases outside the gene matches: 8. CDR3 length: 17 amino acids. CDR3 amino acids: CASSLARLAGGIGELFF. The DNA for the CDR3 is TGTGCCAGCAGCTTGGCCCGTCTAGCGGGAGGAATCGGGGAGCTGTTTTTT. The complete variable domain, with remaining parts taken from reference TRBV5-4 and TRBJ2-2, reads ETGVTQSPTHLIKTRGQQVTLRCSSQSGHNTVSWYQQALGQGPQFIFQYYREEENGRGNFPPRFSGLQFPNYSSELNVNALELDDSALYLCASSLARLAGGIGELFFGEGSRLTVL.

The gene calls are TRBV27 and TRBJ2-7; 9 positions agree with TRBD2. The CDR3 has 14 amino acids. V lost 4 bases and J lost 1; bases outside the gene matches: 2. Germline V gene lookup returns CDR1 MNHEY and CDR2 SMNVEV (reference sequence). CDR3 loop: CASSWAGGSYEQYF. For the CDR3, the DNA is TGTGCCAGCAGTTGGGCGGGAGGGTCCTACGAGCAGTACTTC.

The rearrangement links TRBV7-9 to TRBJ2-3; a weak D match, TRBD1 (6 bases). Trimming took 0 bases from V and 5 from J, leaving 6 bases between them. This CDR3 has 13 residues. Germline assignment: CDR1 SEHNR and CDR2 FQNEAQ (reference sequence). The CDR3 loop is CASSLAGQDTQYF. The CDR3 nucleotides are TGTGCCAGCAGCTTAGCGGGACAAGATACGCAGTATTTT.

J is TRBJ2-1 and V is TRBV30; 8 nucleotides match TRBD1. V lost 2 bases to trimming and J lost 15 bases; unmatched junction nucleotides: 15. Looked up from germline, CDR1 is GTSNPN and CDR2 is SVGIG (reference sequence). The CDR3 consists of 14 residues. CDR3 bases: TGTGCCTGGAGTACCCAAATCTCCGGACAGGGCCCGTTCTTC. It translates to CAWSTQISGQGPFF.

This clone was recorded only once. The genes are TRBV7-3 and TRBJ2-7, with D maybe TRBD2 (6 bases). This CDR3 comprises 13 residues. Germline assignment: CDR1 SGHTA and CDR2 FQGTGA. Trimming pared 7 bases from V and 7 bases from J, leaving 17 bases between. The CDR3 DNA reads as TGTGCCAGCAAAATGGGACCCGGGAGTGAGCAGTACTTC. Its protein is CASKMGPGSEQYF.

This rearrangement joins TRBV7-3 to TRBJ2-2; 9 bases fit TRBD2. The CDR3 totals 15 residues. The V segment lost 3 bases and the J segment 5 bases; nucleotides outside the gene matches: 4. Germline CDR1 is SGHTA and CDR2 is FQGTGA. The CDR3 protein is CASSLAGGWTGELFF. Here the CDR3 DNA reads TGTGCCAGCAGCTTGGCGGGAGGGTGGACCGGGGAGCTGTTTTTT.

This sequence joins TRBV6-5 and TRBJ1-5; D possibly corresponds to TRBD1 (6 bases). Germline V CDR1 and CDR2: MNHEY, SVGAGI. The CDR3 is 13 amino acids. Trimming took 5 bases from V and 4 from J, leaving 9 bases between them. The CDR3 region is CASSRTVNQPQHF. In nucleotides, the CDR3 is TGTGCCAGCAGTCGGACAGTAAATCAGCCCCAGCATTTT.

The chain combines TRBV6-4 with TRBJ2-1; the match to TRBD2 covers 8 bases. Trimming cost V 6 bases and J 9 bases; bases outside gene matches: 1. CDR1 MRHNA and CDR2 SNTAGT come from the germline V gene. The CDR3 runs to 11 residues. The CDR3 spells CASRSGSEQFF. The CDR3 DNA reads TGTGCCAGCAGGAGCGGGAGTGAGCAGTTCTTC.

This chain links TRBV6-1 with TRBJ2-5, with unresolved D. Gene TRBJ2-7 matches the end of the DNA better, so the J call may be wrong. The germline gives CDR1 MNHNS, CDR2 SASEGT. The CDR3 spans 14 residues. The CDR3 nucleotides read TGTGCCAGCAGTGATGGCGGTCCCTACGACGAGCAGTACTTC. Protein sequence: CASSDGGPYDEQYF.

This chain uses TRBV6-1 with TRBJ1-5, with D maybe TRBD1 (5 bases). Germline CDR1 reads MNHNS; CDR2 reads SASEGT. V was clipped by 7 bases and J by 0 bases, with 13 bases between them. The CDR3 consists of 15 residues. CDR3 protein: CASTGGGNSNQPQHF. CDR3 nucleotide sequence: TGTGCCAGCACCGGTGGGGGGAATAGCAATCAGCCCCAGCATTTT.

The rearrangement links TRBV2 to TRBJ2-2; weak D call: TRBD2 (5 bases). There are 12 residues in the CDR3. V lost 8 bases and J 6 bases, leaving 10 bases between the germline ends. CDR1 and CDR2 (germline): SNHLY, FYNNEI. The CDR3 DNA is TGTGCCAGCGGTAGGGAGCCCGGGGAGCTGTTTTTT. It specifies CASGREPGELFF.

The chain recombines TRBV28 with TRBJ1-3; 7 positions match TRBD1. The germline CDR1 and CDR2 sequences are MDHEN and SYDVKM. The CDR3 runs to 14 residues. The V and J ends lost 6 bases and 2 bases, in that order; junction bases with no gene match: 4. The CDR3 region has the DNA TGTGCCAGCAGCCTCAGGGGGACTGGAAACACCATATATTTT. The encoded protein is CASSLRGTGNTIYF. The variable domain in full, with the rest retrieved from reference TRBV28 and TRBJ1-3, is DVKVTQSSRYLVKRTGEKVFLECVQDMDHENMFWYRQDPGLGLRLIYFSYDVKMKEKGDIPEGYSVSREKKERFSLILESASTNQTSMYLCASSLRGTGNTIYFGEGSWLTVV.

This clone was observed a few times. The gene calls are TRBV10-3 and TRBJ1-5; D is unresolved. Deletions cut 3 bases from V and 7 bases from J, with 7 bases between. The CDR3 is 12 residues long. The germline gives CDR1 ENHRY, CDR2 SYGVKD. DNA for the CDR3: TGTGCCATCAGTGACGGGGAACAGCCCCAGCATTTT. It specifies CAISDGEQPQHF.

The gene calls are TRBV27 and TRBJ2-7; no definite D call. V was trimmed by 4 bases and J by 1 base, leaving 2 bases between them. Germline V gene sequence: CDR1 MNHEY, CDR2 SMNVEV (reference sequence). CDR3 length: 11 amino acids. CDR3 amino acids: CASSSSYEQYF. The CDR3 DNA reads TGTGCCAGCAGTTCGTCCTACGAGCAGTACTTC.

V is TRBV10-3 and J is TRBJ2-3, with TRBD2 matching over 15 bases. Losses at the gene ends were 2 bases for V and 9 bases for J; bases not matched to a gene: 6. The germline V gene has CDR1 ENHRY and CDR2 SYGVKD. The CDR3 totals 16 residues. CDR3 loop: CAISEGLAGGQATQYF. CDR3 coding DNA: TGTGCCATCAGTGAGGGACTAGCGGGGGGGCAAGCAACGCAGTATTTT.

This chain uses TRBV2 with TRBJ1-2, with 7 bases aligning to TRBD1. Germline V gene sequence: CDR1 SNHLY, CDR2 FYNNEI. J was trimmed by 2 bases and V by 8 bases; bases with no gene match: 2. The CDR3 has 12 residues. The CDR3 sequence is CASRGQNYGYTF. The CDR3 nucleotides read TGTGCCAGCCGGGGACAGAACTATGGCTACACCTTC.

This chain links TRBV9 with TRBJ2-5; 7 bases are shared with TRBD2. The CDR3 extends over 16 amino acids. Germline V lookup: CDR1 SGDLS, CDR2 YYNGEE. The trim removed 1 base at V and 5 bases at J, leaving 11 bases unmatched. CDR3 in DNA: TGTGCCAGCAGCGTAATGGGGGGGAGCGTGGGTGAGACCCAGTACTTC. Translating it yields CASSVMGGSVGETQYF. Complete variable domain (other parts from reference TRBV9 and TRBJ2-5): DSGVTQTPKHLITATGQRVTLRCSPRSGDLSVYWYQQSLDQGLQFLIQYYNGEERAKGNILERFSAQQFPDLHSELNLSSLELGDSALYFCASSVMGGSVGETQYFGPGTRLLVL.

The J gene is TRBJ2-5, the V gene TRBV5-4; 13 nucleotides align to TRBD2. The J segment lost 5 bases and the V segment lost 3 bases, leaving 10 bases of the junction unmatched. CDR3 size: 17 residues. CDR1 and CDR2 from the germline V gene are SGHNT and YYREEE (reference sequence). The CDR3 DNA reads TGTGCCAGCAGCTCGTGGACTAGCGGGGGAGGTGGGGAGACCCAGTACTTC. It yields the protein CASSSWTSGGGGETQYF.

The J gene is TRBJ2-4, the V gene TRBV4-3; 7 bases fit TRBD1. J lost 8 bases, V lost 3 bases, and 13 bases had no gene match. Germline V gene data show CDR1 as LGHNA and CDR2 as YSLEER. CDR3 length: 16 amino acids. The CDR3 is CASSQETGQRMDIQYF. As DNA, the CDR3 is TGCGCCAGCAGCCAGGAAACGGGACAGAGGATGGACATTCAGTACTTC.